The 2 T cell receptor beta chains given below trace back to one sample, sequenced in a study of blood T cell repertoires in COVID-19. Sequencing used immunoSEQ multiplex PCR; TCRdb keeps in-frame clones, though not all of them. This sample has some 220,000 clones, with roughly 80% found just once. The sequenced material came from peripheral blood. These receptors all stem from a woman aged 55 to 70 with active or convalescent COVID-19.

The rearrangement links TRBV18 to TRBJ2-3, with D possibly TRBD2 on 5 matching bases. This CDR3 has 16 amino acids. Trimming stripped 1 base from V and 0 bases from J, with 11 bases between. The germline V gene encodes CDR1 KGHSH and CDR2 LQKENI. DNA of the CDR3: TGTGCCAGCTCACCACTCCCGACGGGGAGCACAGATACGCAGTATTTT. It is translated as CASSPLPTGSTDTQYF.

This clone was observed a single time. The gene calls are TRBV7-6 and TRBJ2-7; weak D call: TRBD1 (5 bases). From germline, CDR1 is SGHVS and CDR2 FNYEAQ. CDR3 size: 14 residues. Trimming cost V 5 bases and J 7 bases, with 18 bases left between them. The CDR3 protein is CASSRAQGSLEQYF. CDR3 bases: TGTGCCAGCAGCAGAGCGCAGGGATCCCTTGAGCAGTACTTC.